The 26 T cell receptor beta chains given below trace back to one sample, sequenced in a study of cytomegalovirus exposure and HLA in healthy donors. The PCR was carried out with 60 Vbeta primers and 13 Jbeta primers. Assay used: immunoSEQ multiplex PCR; TCRdb lists only in-frame clones, some missing. The sample shows 120,000 to 150,000 clones, around 81% of them seen only once. The sample consisted of PBMCs. These receptors were obtained from a male donor in good health and CMV-seronegative.

The rearrangement links TRBV7-2 to TRBJ1-4; D is unclear. V dropped 1 base and J dropped 0 bases, with 6 bases sitting between them. Germline-derived CDR1 and CDR2 are SGHTA and FQGNSA. This CDR3 has 15 residues. Here the CDR3 DNA reads TGTGCCAGCAGCTTAGTGCAGGCAACTAATGAAAAACTGTTTTTT. This gives the protein CASSLVQATNEKLFF.

This chain joins TRBV7-2 and TRBJ2-3, with TRBD1 as a possible D gene (5 bases). The V end was cut by 2 bases, the J end by 2 bases, with 11 bases between. CDR1 is SGHTA, CDR2 FQGNSA, per germline. The CDR3 consists of 15 residues. CDR3 in amino acids: CASSLKTDFTDTQYF. CDR3 coding DNA: TGTGCCAGCAGCTTAAAGACAGATTTCACAGATACGCAGTATTTT. The variable domain in full, completed from reference TRBV7-2 and TRBJ2-3, reads GAGVSQSPSNKVTEKGKDVELRCDPISGHTALYWYRQSLGQGLEFLIYFQGNSAPDKSGLPSDRFSAERTGGSVSTLTIQRTQQEDSAVYLCASSLKTDFTDTQYFGPGTRLTVL.

This clone was seen only once. The chain couples TRBV4-2 to TRBJ2-2, with 13 bases fitting TRBD2. Germline values: CDR1 LGHNA, CDR2 YNFKEQ. Unmatched junction bases numbered 1, after V lost 0 bases and J lost 6 bases. The CDR3 is 16 amino acids. CDR3: CASSQEGTSGAGELFF. In DNA form, the CDR3 reads TGTGCCAGCAGCCAAGAAGGGACTAGCGGGGCCGGGGAGCTGTTTTTT.

CDR3 sequence: CAIGRLAGLEETQYF. CDR3 coding DNA: TGTGCCATCGGCAGACTAGCGGGCTTGGAAGAGACCCAGTACTTC. The rearrangement links TRBV10-3 to TRBJ2-5, with TRBD2 matching 10 bases. This CDR3 has 15 amino acids. The V gene end was trimmed by 8 bases and the J gene end by 3 bases; junction bases not matched to a gene: 9. Germline loops: CDR1 ENHRY, CDR2 SYGVKD.

J is TRBJ1-6 and V is TRBV7-3; tentatively, D is TRBD1 (6 bases). The CDR3 has 15 residues. From germline, CDR1 is SGHTA and CDR2 FQGTGA. V lost 4 bases to trimming and J lost 4 bases, with 11 bases between them. The CDR3 sequence: CASSSVGGYNSPLHF. CDR3 coding DNA: TGTGCCAGCAGCTCAGTAGGGGGTTATAATTCACCCCTCCACTTT.

This chain joins TRBV30 and TRBJ2-2; 9 bases agree with TRBD2. V lost 0 bases and J lost 2; bases outside the gene matches: 10. Germline V lookup: CDR1 GTSNPN, CDR2 SVGIG (reference sequence). CDR3 length: 18 residues. CDR3: CAWSVLSGGRANTGELFF. The CDR3 nucleotides are TGTGCCTGGAGTGTACTCTCTGGCGGGAGGGCCAACACCGGGGAGCTGTTTTTT.

This rearrangement joins TRBV13 to TRBJ1-1; 11 nucleotides line up with TRBD1. This CDR3 has 17 residues. CDR1 is PRHDT and CDR2 is FYEKMQ in the germline V gene (reference sequence). J was trimmed by 6 bases and V by 5 bases; bases with no gene match: 14. CDR3: CASSHPGQGAVIPEAFF. Here the CDR3 DNA reads TGTGCCAGCAGCCACCCCGGACAGGGGGCGGTGATCCCTGAAGCTTTCTTT.

The table lists this clone with a count of one. The chain combines TRBV7-8 with TRBJ1-4; 9 bases align to TRBD1. The CDR3 extends over 15 amino acids. The V and J ends lost 6 bases and 8 bases, in that order; junction bases with no gene match: 10. CDR1 and CDR2 (germline): SGHVS, FQNEAQ. CDR3 region: CASRQGAGGGEKLFF. In nucleotides, the CDR3 is TGTGCCAGCAGACAGGGGGCGGGGGGCGGCGAAAAACTGTTTTTT.

This clone was counted between two and nine times. This chain links TRBV15 with TRBJ1-6; D ambiguous. V was pared by 3 bases and J by 8 bases, with 11 bases between. From germline, CDR1 is LNHNV and CDR2 YYDKDF (reference sequence). The CDR3 covers 14 residues. The CDR3 spells CATSREYGDSPLHF. The CDR3 DNA reads TGTGCCACCAGCAGGGAGTATGGTGATTCACCCCTCCACTTT.

The chain is built from TRBV6-4 and TRBJ2-4; 13 bases fit TRBD2. This CDR3 is 19 amino acids long. With V trimmed by 8 bases and J by 0 bases, 13 bases remained unmatched. Germline lookup yields CDR1 MRHNA and CDR2 SNTAGT. The CDR3 here is CASSRRGLAGFLAKNIQYF. CDR3 nucleotide sequence: TGTGCCAGCTCCCGCCGGGGACTAGCGGGGTTTCTAGCCAAAAACATTCAGTACTTC.

The chain has TRBV6-1 and TRBJ2-3; D possibly corresponds to TRBD2 (5 bases). V shed 2 bases and J shed 4 bases, with 16 bases lying between them. This CDR3 region has 16 residues. Germline V gives CDR1 MNHNS, CDR2 SASEGT. The DNA for the CDR3 is TGTGCCAGCAGTGAATTCGGCCACGGGGATCCAGATACGCAGTATTTT. Translation gives CASSEFGHGDPDTQYF.

The V call is TRBV5-5, the J call TRBJ2-4; TRBD1 matches 8 bases. Germline CDR1 SGHKS, CDR2 YYEKEE (reference sequence). V lost 0 bases and J lost 8; bases outside the gene matches: 7. The CDR3 loop spans 15 amino acids. The CDR3 protein is CASSLGQGMMDIQYF. The CDR3 bases are TGTGCCAGCAGCTTGGGACAGGGGATGATGGACATTCAGTACTTC.

The chain has TRBV11-2 and TRBJ2-7; maybe TRBD1 (5 bases). In germline, CDR1 is SGHAT, CDR2 FQNNGV. The CDR3 contains 16 residues. Deletions cut 0 bases from V and 1 base from J, with 13 bases between. CDR3 sequence (DNA): TGTGCCAGCAGCTTAGAGGGGCGAGGAAAGTCCTACGAGCAGTACTTC. Translation: CASSLEGRGKSYEQYF.

The chain links TRBV6-4 to TRBJ2-7; no reliable D call. Germline CDR1 MRHNA, CDR2 SNTAGT. The CDR3 is 10 amino acids. The V end was cut by 11 bases, the J end by 4 bases, with 9 bases between. The CDR3 region has the DNA TGTGCCCCCCGCCAGTACGAGCAGTACTTC. This gives the protein CAPRQYEQYF.

The V and J genes are TRBV11-3 and TRBJ2-3; TRBD2 might be the D (7 bases). The germline gives CDR1 SGHNT, CDR2 YENEEA. This CDR3 contains 19 residues. V lost 4 bases and J 0 bases, leaving 23 bases between the germline ends. Here the CDR3 reads CASSSHPGGLAESTDTQYF. The CDR3 bases are TGTGCCAGCAGCTCCCACCCGGGGGGCCTAGCGGAGAGCACAGATACGCAGTATTTT.

Concerning this clone itself: At one boundary the junction diverges from the germline segment, which might be a read error. The chain is built from TRBV19 and TRBJ1-1; D is ambiguous. The CDR3 spans 11 residues. Germline V gene data show CDR1 as LNHDA and CDR2 as SQIVND (reference sequence). In DNA form, the CDR3 reads TGTGCCAGTAGTACTCCTGAAGCTGGTGTCTTT. This encodes CASSTPEAGVF. The full variable domain, its missing parts supplied by reference TRBV19 and TRBJ1-1, is DGGITQSPKYLFRKEGQNVTLSCEQNLNHDAMYWYRQDPGQGLRLIYYSQIVNDFQKGDIAEGYSVSREKKESFPLTVTSAQKNPTAFYLCASSTPEAGVFGQGTRLTVV.

DNA of the CDR3: TGTGCCATCAGGAATTCACAGGGAACTGAAGCTTTCTTT. Translating gives CAIRNSQGTEAFF. This chain joins TRBV10-3 and TRBJ1-1, with a possible D match to TRBD1 (6 bases). V was shortened by 6 bases and J by 5 bases, with 13 bases between the two germline ends. The CDR3 loop spans 13 amino acids. Looked up from germline, CDR1 is ENHRY and CDR2 is SYGVKD.

Note on this clone: Distinct nucleotide sequences in the sample also encode this CDR3. The chain combines TRBV4-1 with TRBJ2-7, with 7 bases aligning to TRBD2. V was clipped by 1 base and J by 1 base; unmatched bases: 1. The CDR3 has 14 residues. The germline V gene has CDR1 MGHRA and CDR2 YSYEKL. CDR3 protein: CASSQVGGSYEQYF. The CDR3 nucleotides read TGCGCCAGCAGCCAAGTGGGGGGGTCCTACGAGCAGTACTTC.

This clone occurred once. This chain links TRBV15 with TRBJ2-1, with 7 nucleotides matching TRBD1. The V segment lost 7 bases and the J segment 5 bases; nucleotides outside the gene matches: 8. The length of the CDR3 is 14 residues. In germline, CDR1 is LNHNV, CDR2 YYDKDF (reference sequence). The CDR3 loop reads CATTMRGQDNEQFF. DNA for the CDR3: TGTGCCACCACCATGAGGGGGCAAGACAATGAGCAGTTCTTC.

V usage is TRBV9 and J usage is TRBJ1-2; 9 nucleotides match TRBD1. Germline V gene data show CDR1 as SGDLS and CDR2 as YYNGEE. This CDR3 is 14 amino acids long. The J segment lost 6 bases and the V segment lost 0 bases, leaving 3 bases of the junction unmatched. The CDR3 region is CASSVGQGDDGYTF. The DNA for the CDR3 is TGTGCCAGCAGCGTAGGACAGGGGGACGATGGCTACACCTTC. Variable domain in full (rest from reference TRBV9 and TRBJ1-2): DSGVTQTPKHLITATGQRVTLRCSPRSGDLSVYWYQQSLDQGLQFLIQYYNGEERAKGNILERFSAQQFPDLHSELNLSSLELGDSALYFCASSVGQGDDGYTFGSGTRLTVV.

CDR3 sequence (DNA): TGTGCCAGCAGCTTAGCTGGGACAGGGTCGGATGAGCAGTTCTTC. The encoded protein is CASSLAGTGSDEQFF. The chain employs TRBV7-2 and TRBJ2-1, with 9 bases lining up with TRBD1. The CDR3 is 15 residues long. V shed 0 bases, J shed 8 bases, and the junction held 5 bases outside the gene matches. Germline V gives CDR1 SGHTA, CDR2 FQGNSA.

This chain links TRBV27 with TRBJ1-1, with 7 bases that match TRBD1. Trimming cost V 2 bases and J 4 bases; bases outside gene matches: 13. The CDR3 covers 17 residues. The V gene's germline CDR1 is MNHEY and CDR2 SMNVEV (reference sequence). The CDR3 DNA reads TGTGCCAGCAGTTTAAGACTCAGAACAGGGGTTTTCACTGAAGCTTTCTTT. It yields the protein CASSLRLRTGVFTEAFF.

V gene TRBV4-2 combines with J gene TRBJ2-3; a weak D match, TRBD2 (5 bases). With 0 bases removed from V and 2 bases from J, the gap between germline ends came to 9 bases. The CDR3 length is 15 residues. Germline CDR1 LGHNA, CDR2 YNFKEQ. DNA of the CDR3: TGTGCCAGCAGCCAAGAACCGACTACCACAGATACGCAGTATTTT. Its protein is CASSQEPTTTDTQYF.

The chain has TRBV7-9 and TRBJ2-2, with a weak D call TRBD2 (5 bases). The V gene lost 6 bases and the J gene lost 4 bases, with 12 bases spanning the gap. The CDR3 runs to 14 residues. Per germline, CDR1 SEHNR and CDR2 FQNEAQ (reference sequence). This CDR3 is CASSISGFTGELFF. CDR3 nucleotides: TGTGCCAGCAGTATTTCGGGATTCACCGGGGAGCTGTTTTTT.

The J gene is TRBJ2-7, the V gene TRBV25-1, with D possibly TRBD2 on 5 matching bases. The CDR3 sequence is 14 residues long. Germline V gene sequence: CDR1 MGHDK, CDR2 SYGVNS. V gave up 3 bases and J gave up 3 bases, with 12 bases separating them. The CDR3 reads CASSESGIYYEQYF. In nucleotides, the CDR3 is TGTGCCAGCAGTGAGTCGGGGATCTACTACGAGCAGTACTTC.

The chain links TRBV29-1 to TRBJ1-1, with 7 bases identical to TRBD1. Looked up from germline, CDR1 is SQVTM and CDR2 is ANQGSEA. The CDR3 consists of 13 residues. CDR3 protein: CSAKGAMNTEAFF. For the CDR3, the DNA is TGCAGTGCGAAGGGGGCGATGAACACTGAAGCTTTCTTT.